This T cell receptor (beta chain) was documented in a study of shared clonotypes between healthy human individuals. The CDR3 totals 13 residues. CDR1 and CDR2 from the germline V gene are SGHTA and FQGNSA. V shed 1 base and J shed 7 bases, with 11 bases lying between them. Sequenced by immunoSEQ multiplex PCR; TCRdb stores in-frame clones only, minus some. The data show approximately 1,500,000 clones, 95% to 99% seen once. Sequencing input: naive CD4+ T cells sorted from blood. Indicated subset: CD45RA+ positively selected. The origin of this receptor is a man aged 30-40 years in good health. J is TRBJ2-7 and V is TRBV7-2; D possibly corresponds to TRBD1 (5 bases). The CDR3 sequence: CASSLEGIREQYF. The CDR3 DNA sequence: TGTGCCAGCAGCTTAGAGGGGATTCGGGAGCAGTACTTC.